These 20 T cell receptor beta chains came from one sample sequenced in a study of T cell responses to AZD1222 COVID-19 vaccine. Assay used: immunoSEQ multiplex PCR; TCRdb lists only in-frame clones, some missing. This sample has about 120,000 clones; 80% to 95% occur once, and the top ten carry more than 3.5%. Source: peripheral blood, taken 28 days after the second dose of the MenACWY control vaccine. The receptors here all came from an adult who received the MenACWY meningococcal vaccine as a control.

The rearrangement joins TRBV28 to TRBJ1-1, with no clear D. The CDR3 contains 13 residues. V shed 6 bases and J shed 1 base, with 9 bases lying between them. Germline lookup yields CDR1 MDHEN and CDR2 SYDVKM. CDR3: CASRVFENTEAFF. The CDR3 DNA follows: TGTGCCAGCAGGGTGTTTGAGAACACTGAAGCTTTCTTT.

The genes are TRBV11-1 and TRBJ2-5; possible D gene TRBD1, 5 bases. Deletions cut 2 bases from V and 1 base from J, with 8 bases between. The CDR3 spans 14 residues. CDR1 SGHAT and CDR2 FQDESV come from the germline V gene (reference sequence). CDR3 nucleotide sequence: TGTGCCAGCAGCTTATCCAGGGCCCAAGAGACCCAGTACTTC. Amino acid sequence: CASSLSRAQETQYF.

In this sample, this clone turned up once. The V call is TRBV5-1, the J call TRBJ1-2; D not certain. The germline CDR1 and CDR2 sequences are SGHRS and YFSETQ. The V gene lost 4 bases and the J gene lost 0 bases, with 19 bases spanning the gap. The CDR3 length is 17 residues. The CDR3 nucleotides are TGCGCCAGCAGCATTGGGCCAGATCCAACAGCTAACTATGGCTACACCTTC. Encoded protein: CASSIGPDPTANYGYTF. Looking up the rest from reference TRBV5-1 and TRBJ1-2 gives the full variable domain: KAGVTQTPRYLIKTRGQQVTLSCSPISGHRSVSWYQQTPGQGLQFLFEYFSETQRNKGNFPGRFSGRQFSNSRSEMNVSTLELGDSALYLCASSIGPDPTANYGYTFGSGTRLTVV.

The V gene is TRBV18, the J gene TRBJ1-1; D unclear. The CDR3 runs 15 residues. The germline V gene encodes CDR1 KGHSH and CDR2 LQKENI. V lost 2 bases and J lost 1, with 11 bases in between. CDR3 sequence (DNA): TGTGCCAGCTCACCATTGACACAACCGAACACTGAAGCTTTCTTT. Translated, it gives CASSPLTQPNTEAFF.

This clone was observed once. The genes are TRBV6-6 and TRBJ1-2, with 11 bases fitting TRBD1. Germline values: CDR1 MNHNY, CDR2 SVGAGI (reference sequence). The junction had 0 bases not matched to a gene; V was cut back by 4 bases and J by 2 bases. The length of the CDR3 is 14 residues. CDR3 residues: CASSWTGGNYGYTF. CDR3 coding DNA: TGTGCCAGCAGTTGGACAGGGGGCAACTATGGCTACACCTTC.

The CDR3 nucleotides read TGTGCCAGCAGTGACTCGTCCGGACGGATCCAAGAGACCCAGTACTTC. Its translation is CASSDSSGRIQETQYF. The V and J genes are TRBV6-4 and TRBJ2-5; D remains unclear. The V and J ends lost 0 bases and 1 base respectively, with 12 bases between them. The CDR3 spans 16 residues. The germline V gene encodes CDR1 MRHNA and CDR2 SNTAGT.

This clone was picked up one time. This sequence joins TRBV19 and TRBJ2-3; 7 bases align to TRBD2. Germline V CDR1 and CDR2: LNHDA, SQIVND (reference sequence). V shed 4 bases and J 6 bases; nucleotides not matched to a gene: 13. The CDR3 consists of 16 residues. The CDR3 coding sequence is TGTGCCAGTAGTAATGAGCGGGGCGCCTCGACGGATACGCAGTATTTT. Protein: CASSNERGASTDTQYF.

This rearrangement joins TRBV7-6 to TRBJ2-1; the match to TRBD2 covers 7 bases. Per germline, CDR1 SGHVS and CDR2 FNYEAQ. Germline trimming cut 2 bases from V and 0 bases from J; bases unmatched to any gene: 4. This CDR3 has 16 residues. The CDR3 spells CASSLYGRTSYNEQFF. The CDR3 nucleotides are TGTGCCAGCAGCTTATACGGGAGGACCTCCTACAATGAGCAGTTCTTC.

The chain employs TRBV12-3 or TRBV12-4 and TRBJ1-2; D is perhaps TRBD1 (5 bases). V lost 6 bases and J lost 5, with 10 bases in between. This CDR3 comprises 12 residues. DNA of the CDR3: TGTGCCAGCAGCAGGGCTATGTATGGCTACACCTTC. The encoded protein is CASSRAMYGYTF.

The CDR3: CASSQSTVGTTENEKLFF. DNA for the CDR3: TGCGCCAGCAGCCAATCAACGGTCGGGACAACAGAGAATGAAAAACTGTTTTTT. The rearrangement uses TRBV4-1 and TRBJ1-4; D is possibly TRBD1 (6 bases). The CDR3 is 18 residues long. V dropped 2 bases and J dropped 5 bases, with 21 bases sitting between them. Looked up from germline, CDR1 is MGHRA and CDR2 is YSYEKL.

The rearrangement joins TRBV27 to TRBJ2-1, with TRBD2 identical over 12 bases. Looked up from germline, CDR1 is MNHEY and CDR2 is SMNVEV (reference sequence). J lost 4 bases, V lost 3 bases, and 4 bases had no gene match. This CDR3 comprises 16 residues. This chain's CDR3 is CASSLGGLAGYNEQFF. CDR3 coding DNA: TGTGCCAGCAGTTTGGGGGGACTAGCGGGTTACAATGAGCAGTTCTTC.

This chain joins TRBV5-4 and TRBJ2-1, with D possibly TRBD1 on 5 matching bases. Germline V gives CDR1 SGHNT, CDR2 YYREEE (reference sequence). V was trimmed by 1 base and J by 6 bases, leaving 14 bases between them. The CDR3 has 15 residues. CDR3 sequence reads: CASSLSPGMGNEQFF. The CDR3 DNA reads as TGTGCCAGCAGCTTGTCCCCAGGGATGGGCAATGAGCAGTTCTTC.

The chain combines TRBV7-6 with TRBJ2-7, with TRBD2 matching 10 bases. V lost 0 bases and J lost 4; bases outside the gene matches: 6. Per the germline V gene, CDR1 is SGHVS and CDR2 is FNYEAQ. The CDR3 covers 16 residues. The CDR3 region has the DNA TGTGCCAGCAGCTTAGCTCAGCGGGAGGGCCGGTACGAGCAGTACTTC. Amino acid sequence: CASSLAQREGRYEQYF.

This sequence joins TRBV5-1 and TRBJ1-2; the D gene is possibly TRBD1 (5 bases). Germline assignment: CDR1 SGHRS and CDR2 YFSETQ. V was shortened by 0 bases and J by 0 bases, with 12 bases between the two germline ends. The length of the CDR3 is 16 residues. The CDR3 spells CASSLEGAKANYGYTF. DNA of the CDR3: TGCGCCAGCAGCTTGGAAGGGGCTAAAGCTAACTATGGCTACACCTTC.

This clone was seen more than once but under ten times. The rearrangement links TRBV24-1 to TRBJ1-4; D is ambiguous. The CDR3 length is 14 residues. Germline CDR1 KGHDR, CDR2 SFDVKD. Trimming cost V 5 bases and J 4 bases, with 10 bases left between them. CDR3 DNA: TGTGCCACCAGTGGCGGGAGCGATAATGAAAAACTGTTTTTT. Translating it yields CATSGGSDNEKLFF.

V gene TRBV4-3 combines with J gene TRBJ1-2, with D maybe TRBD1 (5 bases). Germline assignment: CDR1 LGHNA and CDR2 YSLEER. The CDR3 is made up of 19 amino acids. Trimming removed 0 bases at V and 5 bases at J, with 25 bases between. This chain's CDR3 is CASSQDVPGIVTELYGYTF. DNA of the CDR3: TGCGCCAGCAGCCAAGATGTTCCCGGGATCGTGACAGAGCTTTATGGCTACACCTTC.

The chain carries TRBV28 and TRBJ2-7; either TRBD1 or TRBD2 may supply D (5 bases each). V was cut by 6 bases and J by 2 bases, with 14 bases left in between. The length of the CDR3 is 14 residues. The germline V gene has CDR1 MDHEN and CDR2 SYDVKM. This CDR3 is CASSKGTLPYEQYV. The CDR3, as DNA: TGTGCCAGCAGCAAAGGGACCTTACCCTACGAGCAGTACGTC.

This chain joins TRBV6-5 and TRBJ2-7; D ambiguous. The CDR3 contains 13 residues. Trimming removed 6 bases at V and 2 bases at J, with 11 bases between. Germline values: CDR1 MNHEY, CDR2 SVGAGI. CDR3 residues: CASSYSVTYEQYV. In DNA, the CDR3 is TGTGCCAGCAGCTATTCGGTTACCTACGAGCAGTACGTC.

CDR3 nucleotide sequence: TGTGCCAGCGGTATAGCGGGAGGTTACGAGCAGTACTTC. This sequence encodes CASGIAGGYEQYF. This chain links TRBV7-8 with TRBJ2-7; 10 bases agree with TRBD2. The CDR3 loop spans 13 amino acids. V lost 8 bases and J lost 4; bases outside the gene matches: 5. CDR1 is SGHVS, CDR2 FQNEAQ, per germline.

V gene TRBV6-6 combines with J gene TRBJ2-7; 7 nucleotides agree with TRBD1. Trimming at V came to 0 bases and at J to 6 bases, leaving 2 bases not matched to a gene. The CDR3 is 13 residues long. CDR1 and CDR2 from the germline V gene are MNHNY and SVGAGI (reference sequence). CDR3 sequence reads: CASSYSNRGEQYV. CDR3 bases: TGTGCCAGCAGTTACTCGAACAGGGGCGAGCAGTACGTC.